This record covers a single TCR beta chain. This entry comes from a study of shared clonotypes between healthy human individuals. With 3 bases removed from V and 4 bases from J, the gap between germline ends came to 15 bases. The length of the CDR3 is 15 residues. Germline V gives CDR1 SGHAT, CDR2 FQNNGV. Method: immunoSEQ multiplex PCR; TCRdb's copy keeps in-frame clones and lacks some. The sample has over a million clones, around 78% seen once. The chain carries TRBV11-2 and TRBJ2-5; a possible D gene is TRBD2 (5 bases). The source material was memory CD4+ T cells from PBMCs. Subset given: CD45RA-negative fraction. The sequence was obtained from a man younger than 35 in good health. Some clones in this sample may be carry-over from other donors' samples. CDR3 in DNA: TGTGCCAGCAGCTTCACCAACGGGGAAATAGAGACCCAGTACTTC. It specifies CASSFTNGEIETQYF.